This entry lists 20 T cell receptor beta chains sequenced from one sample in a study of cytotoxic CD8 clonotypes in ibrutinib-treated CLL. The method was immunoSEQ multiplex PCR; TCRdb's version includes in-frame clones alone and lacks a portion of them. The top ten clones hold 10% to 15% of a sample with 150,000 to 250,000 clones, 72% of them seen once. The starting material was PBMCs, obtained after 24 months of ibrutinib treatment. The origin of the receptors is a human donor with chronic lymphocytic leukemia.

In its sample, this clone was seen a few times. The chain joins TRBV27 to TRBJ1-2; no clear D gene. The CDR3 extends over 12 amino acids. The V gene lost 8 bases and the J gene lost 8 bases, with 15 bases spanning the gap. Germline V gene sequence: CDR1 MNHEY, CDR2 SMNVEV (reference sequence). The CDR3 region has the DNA TGTGCCAGCGGTGCGAGGTTCTTCGGCTACACCTTC. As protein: CASGARFFGYTF.

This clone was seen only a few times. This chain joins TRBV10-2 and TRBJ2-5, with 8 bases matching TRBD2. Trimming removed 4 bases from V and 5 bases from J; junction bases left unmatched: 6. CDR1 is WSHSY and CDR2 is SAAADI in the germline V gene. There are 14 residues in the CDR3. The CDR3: CASSATGGWETQYF. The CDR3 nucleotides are TGCGCCAGCAGTGCCACGGGGGGGTGGGAGACCCAGTACTTC.

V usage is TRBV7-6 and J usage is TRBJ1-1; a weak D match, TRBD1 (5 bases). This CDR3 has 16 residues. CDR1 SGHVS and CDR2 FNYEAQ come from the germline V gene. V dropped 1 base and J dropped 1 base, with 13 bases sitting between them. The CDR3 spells CASSLESFQGNTEAFF. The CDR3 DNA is TGTGCCAGCAGCTTAGAGTCTTTCCAGGGGAACACTGAAGCTTTCTTT.

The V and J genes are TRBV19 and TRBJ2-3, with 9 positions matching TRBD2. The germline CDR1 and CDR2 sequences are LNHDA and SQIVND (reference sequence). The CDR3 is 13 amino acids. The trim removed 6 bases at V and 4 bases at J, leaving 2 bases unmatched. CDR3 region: CASRLAGPDTQYF. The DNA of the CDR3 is TGTGCCAGTAGACTAGCGGGCCCAGATACGCAGTATTTT. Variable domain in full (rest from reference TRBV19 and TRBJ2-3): DGGITQSPKYLFRKEGQNVTLSCEQNLNHDAMYWYRQDPGQGLRLIYYSQIVNDFQKGDIAEGYSVSREKKESFPLTVTSAQKNPTAFYLCASRLAGPDTQYFGPGTRLTVL.

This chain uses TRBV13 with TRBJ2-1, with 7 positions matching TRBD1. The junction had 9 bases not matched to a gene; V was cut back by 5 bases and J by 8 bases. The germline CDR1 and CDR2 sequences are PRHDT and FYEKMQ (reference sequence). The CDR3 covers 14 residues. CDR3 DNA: TGTGCCAGCAGCGCCTACGACAGGGCCTATGAGCAGTTCTTC. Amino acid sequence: CASSAYDRAYEQFF.

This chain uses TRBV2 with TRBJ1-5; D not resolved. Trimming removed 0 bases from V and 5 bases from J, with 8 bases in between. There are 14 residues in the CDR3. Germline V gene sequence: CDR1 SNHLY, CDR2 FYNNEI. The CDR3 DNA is TGTGCCAGCAGTGAAGCGCAGTGGGATCAGCCCCAGCATTTT. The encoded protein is CASSEAQWDQPQHF.

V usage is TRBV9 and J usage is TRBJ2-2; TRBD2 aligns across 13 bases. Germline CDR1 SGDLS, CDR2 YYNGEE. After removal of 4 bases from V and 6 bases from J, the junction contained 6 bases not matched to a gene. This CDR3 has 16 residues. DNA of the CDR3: TGTGCCAGCAGCAAAGGACTAGCGGGAGTTGCCGGGGAGCTGTTTTTT. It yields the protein CASSKGLAGVAGELFF.

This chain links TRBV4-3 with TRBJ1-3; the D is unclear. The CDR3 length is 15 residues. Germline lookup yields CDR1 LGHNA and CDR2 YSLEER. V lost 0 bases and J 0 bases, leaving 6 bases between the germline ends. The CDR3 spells CASSQEDYSGNTIYF. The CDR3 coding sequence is TGCGCCAGCAGCCAAGAGGATTACTCTGGAAACACCATATATTTT.

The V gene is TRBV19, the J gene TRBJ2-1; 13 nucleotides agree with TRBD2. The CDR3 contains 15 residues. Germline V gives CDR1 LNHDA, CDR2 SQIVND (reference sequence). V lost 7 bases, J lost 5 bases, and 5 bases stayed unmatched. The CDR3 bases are TGTGCCAGTACCTTGGGACTAGCGGGGAACAATGAGCAGTTCTTC. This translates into CASTLGLAGNNEQFF.

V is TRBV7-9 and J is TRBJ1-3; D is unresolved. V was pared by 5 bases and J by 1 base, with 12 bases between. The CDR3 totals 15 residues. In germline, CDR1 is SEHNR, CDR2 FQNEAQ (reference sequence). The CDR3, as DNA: TGTGCCAGCAGCCCCCGGACTATATCTGGAAACACCATATATTTT. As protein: CASSPRTISGNTIYF.

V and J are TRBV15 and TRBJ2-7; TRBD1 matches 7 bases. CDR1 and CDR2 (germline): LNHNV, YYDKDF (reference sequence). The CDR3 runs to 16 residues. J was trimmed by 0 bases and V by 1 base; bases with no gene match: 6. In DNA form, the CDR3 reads TGTGCCACCAGCAGAGGACAGGGATTTCGCTCCTACGAGCAGTACTTC. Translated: CATSRGQGFRSYEQYF.

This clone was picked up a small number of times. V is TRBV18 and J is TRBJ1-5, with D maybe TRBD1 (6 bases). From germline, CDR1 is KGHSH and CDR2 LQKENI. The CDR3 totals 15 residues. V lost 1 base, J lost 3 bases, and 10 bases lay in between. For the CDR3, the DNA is TGTGCCAGCTCACCACGGGACACAAACAATCAGCCCCAGCATTTT. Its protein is CASSPRDTNNQPQHF.

In DNA, the CDR3 is TGTGCCAGCAGTGAAGGATCGGGCTACGAGCAGTACTTC. This translates into CASSEGSGYEQYF. This chain connects TRBV25-1 to TRBJ2-7; D ambiguous. Trimming stripped 2 bases from V and 3 bases from J, with 8 bases between. This CDR3 comprises 13 residues. Germline V gives CDR1 MGHDK, CDR2 SYGVNS.

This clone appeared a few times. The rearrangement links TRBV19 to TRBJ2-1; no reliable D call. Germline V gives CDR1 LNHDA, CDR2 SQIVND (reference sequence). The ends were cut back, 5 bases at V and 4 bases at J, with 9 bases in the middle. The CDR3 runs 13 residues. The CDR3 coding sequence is TGTGCCAGTAGTTGGCAACTTTACAATGAGCAGTTCTTC. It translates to CASSWQLYNEQFF.

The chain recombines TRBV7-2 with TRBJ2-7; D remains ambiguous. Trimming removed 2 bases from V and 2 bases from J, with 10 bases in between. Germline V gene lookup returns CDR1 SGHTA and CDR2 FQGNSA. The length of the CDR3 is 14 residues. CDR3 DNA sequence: TGTGCCAGCAGCTTATTCAATCGACCCTACGAGCAGTACTTC. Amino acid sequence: CASSLFNRPYEQYF.

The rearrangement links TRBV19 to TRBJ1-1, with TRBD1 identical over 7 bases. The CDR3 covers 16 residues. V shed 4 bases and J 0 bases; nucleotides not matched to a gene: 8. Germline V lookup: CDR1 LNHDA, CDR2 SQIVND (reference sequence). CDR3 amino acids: CASSSDREPMNTEAFF. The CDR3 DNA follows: TGTGCCAGTAGTAGCGACAGGGAACCAATGAACACTGAAGCTTTCTTT. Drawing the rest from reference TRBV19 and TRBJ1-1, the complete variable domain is DGGITQSPKYLFRKEGQNVTLSCEQNLNHDAMYWYRQDPGQGLRLIYYSQIVNDFQKGDIAEGYSVSREKKESFPLTVTSAQKNPTAFYLCASSSDREPMNTEAFFGQGTRLTVV.

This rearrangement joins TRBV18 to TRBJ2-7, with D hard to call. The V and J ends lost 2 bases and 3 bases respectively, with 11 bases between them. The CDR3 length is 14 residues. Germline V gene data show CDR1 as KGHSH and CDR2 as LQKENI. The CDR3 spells CASSPVNRNYEQYF. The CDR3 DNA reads TGTGCCAGCTCACCAGTTAACAGAAACTACGAGCAGTACTTC.

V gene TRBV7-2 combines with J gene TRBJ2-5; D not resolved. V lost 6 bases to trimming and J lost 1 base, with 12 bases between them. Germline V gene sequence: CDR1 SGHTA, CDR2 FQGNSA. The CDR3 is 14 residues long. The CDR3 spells CASSPWPGQETQYF. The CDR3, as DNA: TGTGCCAGCAGTCCCTGGCCGGGCCAAGAGACCCAGTACTTC.

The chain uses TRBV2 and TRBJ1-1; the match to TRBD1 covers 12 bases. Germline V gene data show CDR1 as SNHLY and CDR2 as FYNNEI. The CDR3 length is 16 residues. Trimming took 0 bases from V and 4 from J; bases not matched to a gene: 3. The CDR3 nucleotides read TGTGCCAGCAGTGAAGCTGGGACAGGGGGCTTCACTGAAGCTTTCTTT. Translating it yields CASSEAGTGGFTEAFF.

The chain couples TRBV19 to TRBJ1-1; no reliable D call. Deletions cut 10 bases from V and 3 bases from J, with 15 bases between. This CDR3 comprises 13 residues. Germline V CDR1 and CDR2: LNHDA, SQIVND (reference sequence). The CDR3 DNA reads TGTGCCACCGGGAACACCCGGCACACTGAAGCTTTCTTT. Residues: CATGNTRHTEAFF.